The sequence of this T cell receptor (beta chain) was determined in a study of T-cell memory formation after mild COVID-19. This clonotype was seen repeatedly, ten times or more. MiXCR, run by TCRdb on the 5' RACE reads, gives a single entry per CDR3 protein. The sample contains about 600,000 distinct CDR3 sequences, less than 25% of which appear only once. Germline-derived CDR1 and CDR2 are SEHNR and FQNEAQ (reference sequence). Unmatched junction bases numbered 12, after V lost 6 bases and J lost 11 bases. The CDR3 runs to 16 residues. What was sequenced was PBMCs or a T cell subset sorted from them (not recorded which). The TCR comes from an adult woman who had mild COVID-19 (a few samples of this study predate the infection). Cell type and time point are not known. The J gene is TRBJ2-1, the V gene TRBV7-9, with 14 positions matching TRBD2. In DNA, the CDR3 is TGTGCCAGCAGATCAGGACTAGCGGGAGGCCACCAACAGCAGTTCTTC. Amino acids: CASRSGLAGGHQQQFF.